One TCR beta chain is described in this entry. What it binds is unknown. This entry belongs to a study of cytomegalovirus exposure and HLA in healthy donors. Broader study findings: Immune exposure information comprised only CMV serostatus.

The V gene's germline CDR1 is SQVTM and CDR2 ANQGSEA. V was clipped by 5 bases and J by 5 bases, with 13 bases between them. This CDR3 has 12 amino acids. The PCR ran on 60 Vbeta and 13 Jbeta primers. Using immunoSEQ multiplex PCR, the repertoire was profiled, and TCRdb retains in-frame clones only, with some absent. The sample lists 130,000 to 150,000 clones; roughly 80% were seen once. V gene TRBV29-1 combines with J gene TRBJ2-7; D might be TRBD1 (6 bases). The clonotype was recovered from a woman aged 40 to 50 in good health and CMV-seropositive. Source material: PBMCs. CDR3: CSVHRASDEQYF. The CDR3 nucleotides are TGCAGCGTTCACAGGGCGTCGGACGAGCAGTACTTC.